This entry features one T cell receptor beta chain sequence. Its matching antigen is unknown. CDR1 is MNHEY and CDR2 is SMNVEV in the germline V gene (reference sequence). This CDR3 is built from 12 residues. V was clipped by 5 bases and J by 4 bases; unmatched bases: 0. In the sorted-subset replicate PCRs, around 220 ng DNA, 25,000 to 30,000 T cell genomes, was used. The table came from immunoSEQ multiplex PCR; TCRdb's copy has only in-frame clones and leaves some out. The sample consists of about 380,000 clones, approximately 97% of them appearing once. The data were taken from a study of shared clonotypes between healthy human individuals. Study-wide results and caveats: Deeper or shallower sequencing was expected to change how clonotypes are shared among donors. Between a handful of donors, naive CD4 clonotypes were shared at a level of about 5%. Rarefaction curves obtained for sorted subsets showed sequencing incomplete despite large depth.

Sequencing was carried out using memory CD8+ T cells sorted from blood. The subset is: CD45RO+ cells pooled with CCR7-negative TemRA cells. V usage is TRBV27 and J usage is TRBJ2-3; TRBD2 matches at 7 bases. The clonotype originates from a man younger than 45 in good health. The chain's CDR3 is CASSTSADTQYF. DNA of the CDR3: TGTGCCAGCAGTACTAGCGCAGATACGCAGTATTTT.